Below are 4 T cell receptor beta chains sequenced from a single sample in a study of blood T cells in healthy people across ages. Primed by a sample-barcoded 5' primer and a J-beta primer mix, a second PCR proceeded for about 6 to 12 cycles. TCRdb called the 5' RACE reads again in MiXCR, with one record for every CDR3 protein. The sample lists hundreds of thousands of distinct CDR3 sequences, roughly 25% seen once, with 9.4% in the top ten. These data were also reused for a study on T cells of mothers and their children.

The sequencing sample was made of blood. The source is a boy aged 5-17 years in good health.

This chain connects TRBV7-9 to TRBJ2-7; 9 bases are shared with TRBD2. The trim removed 4 bases at V and 5 bases at J, leaving 12 bases unmatched. Germline values: CDR1 SEHNR, CDR2 FQNEAQ (reference sequence). The length of the CDR3 is 16 residues. The CDR3 DNA reads as TGTGCCAGCAGCTATCATGCCGGGACTAGCAGTCACGAGCAGTACTTC. This translates into CASSYHAGTSSHEQYF.

This clonotype was detected many times. This chain links TRBV6-5 with TRBJ2-7; D unresolved. The germline CDR1 and CDR2 sequences are MNHEY and SVGAGI. The CDR3 covers 13 residues. Trimming stripped 0 bases from V and 3 bases from J, with 6 bases between. This CDR3 reads CASSYSTGYEQYF. CDR3 sequence (DNA): TGTGCCAGCAGTTACTCGACGGGCTACGAGCAGTACTTC.

V and J are TRBV28 and TRBJ2-6; D may be TRBD1 (6 bases). V was clipped by 6 bases and J by 0 bases, with 24 bases between them. The CDR3 contains 20 residues. Germline assignment: CDR1 MDHEN and CDR2 SYDVKM. CDR3 loop: CASSYNVRDTTSSGANVLTF. The CDR3 bases are TGTGCCAGCAGCTATAACGTCCGGGACACCACGAGCTCTGGGGCCAACGTCCTGACTTTC.

The rearrangement links TRBV29-1 to TRBJ2-1; 9 nucleotides align to TRBD1. The V and J ends lost 3 bases and 3 bases, in that order; junction bases with no gene match: 3. The germline V gene has CDR1 SQVTM and CDR2 ANQGSEA. This CDR3 comprises 14 residues. The CDR3 DNA is TGCAGCGTTGAGAGGGACAGGGACTACAATGAGCAGTTCTTC. It specifies CSVERDRDYNEQFF.